The clone carrying this TCR beta chain was observed a handful of times. Its antigen remains unidentified. The data are from a study of CD8 T cells in ankylosing spondylitis. Study-wide points: Disease-associated clones were reportedly significantly overrepresented in matched ankylosing spondylitis synovial fluid. For ankylosing spondylitis blood, a TCR beta motif of about 8 highly homologous variants appeared characteristic. Disease-linked clones had a CD8+ phenotype and relatively low frequency in peripheral blood.

Libraries for TCR beta were made by quantitative 5'-RACE with molecular barcodes. Each CDR3 protein gets one entry after TCRdb re-called the 5' RACE reads with MiXCR. The data show roughly 670,000 distinct CDR3 sequences, about 20% seen once. The CDR3 length is 16 residues. V lost 3 bases and J lost 8; bases outside the gene matches: 9. Germline-derived CDR1 and CDR2 are MDHEN and SYDVKM. This chain connects TRBV28 to TRBJ1-6; TRBD1 agrees at 8 bases. The specimen was blood, either unsorted or a sorted T cell fraction (not recorded which). The sequence was obtained from a male donor with ankylosing spondylitis. This CDR3 reads CASSFWTGIYYSPLHF. The CDR3 DNA reads as TGTGCCAGCAGTTTTTGGACAGGGATATATTATTCACCCCTCCACTTT.